The 2 T cell receptor beta chains reported below all come from one sample, sequenced in a study of CD8 T cells in ankylosing spondylitis. MiXCR, applied by TCRdb to the 5' RACE reads, yields one record per CDR3 protein. Altogether approximately 290,000 distinct CDR3 sequences are present, around 21% being singletons, with the ten largest covering about 3.7%. Sequencing input: blood, either unsorted or a sorted T cell fraction (not recorded which). The origin of the receptors is a female donor with ankylosing spondylitis or in good health (not recorded which).

Note on this clonotype: Relative to the germline gene, one junction end is altered; a read error may explain this. This chain joins TRBV7-9 and TRBJ2-7, with 7 bases matching TRBD1. This CDR3 has 15 amino acids. Germline values: CDR1 SEHNR, CDR2 FQNEAQ (reference sequence). CDR3 DNA: TGTGTCAGCAGCCACAATCAGGGACAGCTTACGGAGCAGTACTTC. Translation gives CVSSHNQGQLTEQYF.

The chain combines TRBV6-5 with TRBJ1-1; D is undetermined. CDR1 MNHEY and CDR2 SVGAGI come from the germline V gene. This CDR3 comprises 16 residues. The germline V and J ends were trimmed by 0 bases and 5 bases, with 16 bases remaining between them. Written as DNA, the CDR3 is TGTGCCAGCAGTTACTCGAAAAGTATACTTTTTACTGAAGCTTTCTTT. Protein sequence: CASSYSKSILFTEAFF.